This paragraph covers one T cell receptor beta chain sequence. Its antigen is as yet unknown. The data originate from a study of shared clonotypes between healthy human individuals. Study-wide results and limits: The generation probabilities recorded for non-shared clonotypes fell below those of clonotypes shared by all four donors. Approximately 4.6% of naive CD4 clonotypes were common to a few donors. Naive subsets generally had larger estimated richness than memory subsets.

Naive CD8 populations comprised CD45RO-negative cells positively selected for CCR7, excluding terminally differentiated effector memory CD45RA+ cells. Trimming took off 5 bases at V and 1 base at J, with 12 bases between the two ends. This CDR3 comprises 15 residues. Germline V lookup: CDR1 SGHAT, CDR2 FQNNGV. Measured with immunoSEQ multiplex PCR; TCRdb has only the in-frame clones, and not every one. The data show millions of clones, approximately 95% seen once. The receptor's source is a man between 18 and 35 years old in good health. The sample comprised naive CD8+ T cells sorted from blood. V is TRBV11-2 and J is TRBJ1-3; possible D gene TRBD1, 6 bases. CDR3 amino acids: CASSTHQGSGNTIYF. CDR3 bases: TGTGCCAGCAGCACACATCAGGGGTCTGGAAACACCATATATTTT.